The clone carrying this T cell receptor beta chain was observed once. This record comes from a study of cytomegalovirus exposure and HLA in healthy donors. The V gene lost 4 bases and the J gene lost 0 bases, with 14 bases spanning the gap. The CDR3 consists of 16 residues. Germline V gene lookup returns CDR1 SGDLS and CDR2 YYNGEE. 60 Vbeta and 13 Jbeta primers were used in PCR. In the original processing: The count from a later analysis was some 81 million unique TCR beta chains, some 12 million of them shared. Using immunoSEQ multiplex PCR, the repertoire was profiled, and TCRdb retains in-frame clones only, with some absent. That table gives V, J and clone size, and the DNA gave D and trimming. The top ten clones hold approximately 10% of a sample with 100,000 to 150,000 clones, about 80% of them seen once.

The source material was PBMCs. The TCR was taken from a man aged 25-40 years in good health and CMV-seropositive. The chain couples TRBV9 to TRBJ2-1, with a possible D match to TRBD1 (5 bases). CDR3 region: CASSPQGLRSYNEQFF. As DNA, the CDR3 is TGTGCCAGCAGCCCCCAGGGCCTCCGCTCCTACAATGAGCAGTTCTTC. Looking up the rest from reference TRBV9 and TRBJ2-1 gives the full variable domain: DSGVTQTPKHLITATGQRVTLRCSPRSGDLSVYWYQQSLDQGLQFLIQYYNGEERAKGNILERFSAQQFPDLHSELNLSSLELGDSALYFCASSPQGLRSYNEQFFGPGTRLTVL.